This T cell receptor beta chain was found in a study of T-cell reconstitution after alpha-beta-depleted transplantation in children. Trimming shortened V by 1 base and J by 2 bases, and 17 bases separated the two germline ends. There are 16 residues in the CDR3. Germline V lookup: CDR1 DFQATT, CDR2 SNEGSKA (reference sequence). Unique molecular identifiers were incorporated during preparation of the TCRbeta library. Each CDR3 protein is one row after TCRdb ran MiXCR on the PCR reads. The data contain around 450,000 distinct CDR3 sequences, around 15% of them singletons. This clonotype was obtained from a boy younger than two who had a stem cell transplant for Wiskott-Aldrich syndrome, so the T cells may come from the graft donor. Sequencing used PBMCs, mostly from graft donor cells, obtained 360 days after TCRalphabeta/CD19-depleted stem cell transplant. The chain couples TRBV20-1 to TRBJ2-5; tentative D call: TRBD2 (6 bases). DNA for the CDR3: TGCAGTGCTAGAGTTTCGGGAACCGGGAGTCAAGAGACCCAGTACTTC. Translation: CSARVSGTGSQETQYF.